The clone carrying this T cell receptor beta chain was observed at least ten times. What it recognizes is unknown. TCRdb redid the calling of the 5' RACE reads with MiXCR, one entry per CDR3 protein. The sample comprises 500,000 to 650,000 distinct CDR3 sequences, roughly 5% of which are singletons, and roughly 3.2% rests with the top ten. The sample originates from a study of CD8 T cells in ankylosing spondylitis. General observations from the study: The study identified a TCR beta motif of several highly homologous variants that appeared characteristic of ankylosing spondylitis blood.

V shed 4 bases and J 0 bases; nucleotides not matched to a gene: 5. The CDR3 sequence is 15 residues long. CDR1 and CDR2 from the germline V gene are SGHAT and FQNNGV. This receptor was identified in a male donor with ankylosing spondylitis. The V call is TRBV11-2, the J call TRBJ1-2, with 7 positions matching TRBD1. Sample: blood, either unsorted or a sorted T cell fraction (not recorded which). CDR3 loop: CASSWGTEANYGYTF. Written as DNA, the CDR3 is TGTGCCAGCAGCTGGGGGACAGAAGCTAACTATGGCTACACCTTC.